This T cell receptor (beta chain) was identified during a study of CD8 T cells in ankylosing spondylitis. For TCR beta, libraries came from quantitative 5'-RACE with molecular barcodes. TCRdb re-called the 5' RACE reads through MiXCR, storing one row per CDR3 protein. The table shows about 220,000 distinct CDR3 sequences, with roughly 24% occurring only once. The sequence came from a male donor with ankylosing spondylitis or in good health (not recorded which). The specimen sequenced was blood, either unsorted or a sorted T cell fraction (not recorded which).

The CDR3 sequence is CASSYSDRGPYEQYF. CDR3 coding DNA: TGTGCCAGCAGTTACTCGGACAGGGGGCCCTACGAGCAGTACTTC. V is TRBV6-2 or TRBV6-3 and J is TRBJ2-7; 11 bases agree with TRBD1. Trimming at V came to 0 bases and at J to 2 bases, leaving 0 bases not matched to a gene. This CDR3 has 15 amino acids. CDR1 and CDR2 (germline): MNHEY, SVGEGT.